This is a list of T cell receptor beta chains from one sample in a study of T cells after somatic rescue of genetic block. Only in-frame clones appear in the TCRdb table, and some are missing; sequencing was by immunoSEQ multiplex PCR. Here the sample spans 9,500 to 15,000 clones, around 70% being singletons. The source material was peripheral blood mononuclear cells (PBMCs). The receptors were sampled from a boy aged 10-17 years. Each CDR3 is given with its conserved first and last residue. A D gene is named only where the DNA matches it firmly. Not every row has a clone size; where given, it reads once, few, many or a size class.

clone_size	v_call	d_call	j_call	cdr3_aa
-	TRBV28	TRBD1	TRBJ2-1	CASSTQGASYNEQFF
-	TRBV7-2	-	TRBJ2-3	CASSRVGDTQYF
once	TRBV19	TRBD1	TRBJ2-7	CASSKGQKNEQYF
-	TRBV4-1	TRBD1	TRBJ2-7	CASSQEVRGTGKPCEQYF
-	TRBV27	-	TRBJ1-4	CASSKEQKANEKLFF
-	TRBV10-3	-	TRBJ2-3	CAIKASPDTQYF
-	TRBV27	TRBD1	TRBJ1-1	CASSLFSSLYRGNTEAFF
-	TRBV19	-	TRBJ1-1	CASSSRSRGVVGLNTEAFF
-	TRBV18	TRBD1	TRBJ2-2	CASSPRPGTGRTGELFF
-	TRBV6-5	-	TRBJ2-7	CASSYAFGRATYEQYF
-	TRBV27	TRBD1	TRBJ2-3	CASSIQGIWTDTQYF
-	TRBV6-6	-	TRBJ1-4	CASSREGEKLFF
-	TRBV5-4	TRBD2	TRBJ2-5	CASSLTSAETQYF
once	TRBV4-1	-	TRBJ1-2	CASSQVEGFVGYTF
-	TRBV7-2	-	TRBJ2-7	CASSPREIYEQYF
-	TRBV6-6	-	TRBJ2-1	CASSPPRHFYNEQFF
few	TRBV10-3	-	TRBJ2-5	CAISDQAETQYF
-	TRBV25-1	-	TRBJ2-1	CASSVPGYNEQFF
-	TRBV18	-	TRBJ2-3	CASSPRTDTQYF
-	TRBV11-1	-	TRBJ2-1	CASSRQSYEQFF
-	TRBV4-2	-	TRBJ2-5	CASSQEWGMETQYF
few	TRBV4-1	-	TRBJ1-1	CASSHRNREAFF
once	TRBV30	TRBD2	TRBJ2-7	CAWTQRTSGGNWGWYEQYF
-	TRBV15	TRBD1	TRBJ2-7	CATSRDGVGQGAGEQYF